This entry concerns a single TCR beta chain. What it binds is unknown. The CDR3 covers 15 residues. The germline V gene encodes CDR1 WSHSY and CDR2 SAAADI. Trimming pared 7 bases from V and 2 bases from J, leaving 18 bases between. The data were produced by immunoSEQ multiplex PCR, yet TCRdb's version contains in-frame clones alone and is incomplete. The sample includes thousands of clones, 85% to 90% seen only once; the top ten take about 3.3%. The data stem from a study of chemoradiotherapy in HPV16-positive cancers. Study results and caveats: Candidate HPV-specific clones and E7-related TCR motifs grew in tumor during treatment.

The sequences come from blood, collected from a patient who underwent chemoradiotherapy. The receptor was isolated from a human donor with HPV-associated anogenital cancer. V and J are TRBV10-2 and TRBJ2-7; D ambiguous. This CDR3 reads CASTPGSGMTYEQYF. In DNA, the CDR3 is TGCGCCAGCACCCCTGGGTCGGGTATGACCTACGAGCAGTACTTC.